This T cell receptor (beta chain) was identified during a study of technical replicates of blood from a few donors. CDR1 SGDLS and CDR2 YYNGEE come from the germline V gene. J gave up 5 bases and V 0 bases, and 10 bases lay outside the gene matches. This CDR3 has 18 residues. Clones were read by immunoSEQ multiplex PCR, and TCRdb kept only the in-frame ones, dropping some. The table lists 78,000 or so clones, 91% of them singletons. Sequencing was done on a sample of T cells isolated from PBMCs. This chain joins TRBV9 and TRBJ2-3; 12 bases agree with TRBD2. This clonotype originated in a human donor in good health. Some clones in this sample may be carry-over from other donors' samples. The CDR3 DNA reads TGTGCCAGCAGCGTAGGACCCCTAGCGGGGGGGCTCGGAGATACGCAGTATTTT. It specifies CASSVGPLAGGLGDTQYF. The full variable domain, completed using reference TRBV9 and TRBJ2-3, is DSGVTQTPKHLITATGQRVTLRCSPRSGDLSVYWYQQSLDQGLQFLIQYYNGEERAKGNILERFSAQQFPDLHSELNLSSLELGDSALYFCASSVGPLAGGLGDTQYFGPGTRLTVL.